The 4 T cell receptor beta chains below come from one sample, sequenced in a study of T-cell reconstitution after alpha-beta-depleted transplantation in children. Preparation of the TCRbeta library involved a method that used unique molecular identifiers. In TCRdb, the PCR reads were re-called with MiXCR into one record per CDR3 protein. The table has hundreds of thousands of distinct CDR3 sequences, 10% to 15% seen once; the top ten hold 2% to 2.5%. Material: PBMCs, mostly from graft donor cells, obtained 360 days after TCRalphabeta/CD19-depleted stem cell transplant. These receptors all stem from a male patient younger than 18 who had a stem cell transplant for acute myeloid leukemia, so the T cells may come from the graft donor.

The chain carries TRBV20-1 and TRBJ2-1; 11 nucleotides agree with TRBD2. CDR3 length: 14 residues. CDR1 and CDR2 from the germline V gene are DFQATT and SNEGSKA (reference sequence). J was trimmed by 7 bases and V by 0 bases; bases with no gene match: 2. The CDR3 coding sequence is TGCAGTGCTAGAGAGGCTAGCGGGAGGAATGAGCAGTTCTTC. Its protein is CSAREASGRNEQFF.

Regarding this clonotype: A clone one base away is much larger, so this may be a read error. The chain links TRBV29-1 to TRBJ2-1, with D possibly being TRBD1 (6 bases). Looked up from germline, CDR1 is SQVTM and CDR2 is ANQGSEA. This CDR3 spans 12 amino acids. The CDR3 region has the DNA TGCAGCGTTGCTGACAGGTACAATGAGCCGTTCTTC. It encodes CSVADRYNEPFF.

This clonotype has a handful of counts. The chain is built from TRBV6-2 or TRBV6-3 and TRBJ2-2; weak D call: TRBD1 (6 bases). This CDR3 region has 16 residues. V was cut by 6 bases and J by 2 bases, with 16 bases left in between. CDR1 MNHEY and CDR2 SVGEGT come from the germline V gene. CDR3 residues: CASSFSRDTNTGELFF. CDR3 nucleotides: TGTGCCAGCAGCTTTTCCCGGGACACCAACACCGGGGAGCTGTTTTTT.

The sample holds many counts of this clonotype. J is TRBJ2-4 and V is TRBV3-1, with 11 nucleotides matching TRBD1. V lost 4 bases to trimming and J lost 2 bases; unmatched junction nucleotides: 7. The CDR3 length is 17 residues. CDR1 is LGHDT, CDR2 YNNKEL, per germline (reference sequence). CDR3 sequence (DNA): TGTGCCAGCAGCCTACTGGGACAGGGGGGGACCAAAAACATTCAGTACTTC. Amino acid sequence: CASSLLGQGGTKNIQYF.